This T cell receptor (beta chain) is from a study of long-term antiretroviral therapy in people with HIV. General observations from the study: Pre-ART-expanded clones dominated the repertoire at all time points.

The immunoSEQ assay was v3.0, run at survey level. Target depth was 40,000-50,000 T-cell genomes per sample. Only in-frame clones appear in the TCRdb table, and some are missing; sequencing was by immunoSEQ multiplex PCR. The sample yields about 25,000 clones, roughly nine tenths seen once. CDR3 size: 15 residues. CDR1 LNHDA and CDR2 SQIVND come from the germline V gene (reference sequence). Deletions cut 3 bases from V and 4 bases from J, with 12 bases between. Remarks on this clone: Its antigen is still unknown.

Sample: unsorted PBMCs, taken 1.9 years after starting antiretroviral therapy. This chain joins TRBV19 and TRBJ1-4, with D possibly TRBD1 on 5 matching bases. The TCR originated in a woman in her thirties with HIV. The CDR3 here is CASSMGQGDNEKLFF. CDR3 coding DNA: TGTGCCAGTAGTATGGGGCAGGGCGATAATGAAAAACTGTTTTTT.